The 15 T cell receptor beta chains below come from one sample, sequenced in a study of cytomegalovirus exposure and HLA in healthy donors. The PCR had 60 Vbeta and 13 Jbeta primers. Profiled with immunoSEQ multiplex PCR; TCRdb holds only in-frame clones, not every one. The sample records approximately 120,000 clones, about 81% being singletons. The sequenced sample consisted of PBMCs. The receptors were gathered from a woman aged 25 to 39 in good health and CMV-seronegative.

The rearrangement uses TRBV5-5 and TRBJ2-5, with TRBD2 matching over 12 bases. With 5 bases clipped from V and 2 bases from J, the junction kept 7 bases outside the gene matches. Germline CDR1 and CDR2: SGHKS and YYEKEE (reference sequence). This CDR3 contains 16 residues. DNA of the CDR3: TGTGCCAGCAGTTCTAGACTAGCGGGGGTTCAAGAGACCCAGTACTTC. Protein product: CASSSRLAGVQETQYF. The variable domain in full, with the rest retrieved from reference TRBV5-5 and TRBJ2-5, is DAGVTQSPTHLIKTRGQQVTLRCSPISGHKSVSWYQQVLGQGPQFIFQYYEKEERGRGNFPDRFSARQFPNYSSELNVNALLLGDSALYLCASSSRLAGVQETQYFGPGTRLLVL.

The V and J genes are TRBV5-4 and TRBJ1-1; 9 bases map to TRBD1. Losses at the gene ends were 5 bases for V and 7 bases for J; bases not matched to a gene: 9. Germline CDR1 and CDR2: SGHNT and YYREEE (reference sequence). This CDR3 has 14 residues. The CDR3 reads CASRLTGGSLEAFF. CDR3 bases: TGTGCCAGCAGACTAACAGGGGGCTCGCTTGAAGCTTTCTTT.

The J gene is TRBJ1-1, the V gene TRBV4-1; 8 nucleotides match TRBD1. This CDR3 region has 14 residues. The trim removed 1 base at V and 5 bases at J, leaving 3 bases unmatched. Germline assignment: CDR1 MGHRA and CDR2 YSYEKL. The CDR3 sequence is CASSQARGQTEAFF. In DNA form, the CDR3 reads TGCGCCAGCAGCCAAGCCAGGGGGCAAACTGAAGCTTTCTTT.

The chain has TRBV29-1 and TRBJ1-1, with a weak D call TRBD1 (6 bases). Germline V lookup: CDR1 SQVTM, CDR2 ANQGSEA. Trimming shortened V by 7 bases and J by 1 base, and 16 bases separated the two germline ends. CDR3 size: 14 residues. The CDR3 loop is CSAPWGRKNTEAFF. Written as DNA, the CDR3 is TGCAGCGCCCCATGGGGGCGGAAGAACACTGAAGCTTTCTTT.

V usage is TRBV4-1 and J usage is TRBJ2-3, with 7 nucleotides matching TRBD1. CDR1 is MGHRA, CDR2 YSYEKL, per germline. J was trimmed by 1 base and V by 0 bases; bases with no gene match: 1. This CDR3 is 15 amino acids long. CDR3 in amino acids: CASSQDRGRTDTQYF. CDR3 in DNA: TGCGCCAGCAGCCAAGATAGGGGGCGCACAGATACGCAGTATTTT.

The chain carries TRBV30 and TRBJ2-7; 10 bases are shared with TRBD1. With V trimmed by 3 bases and J by 3 bases, 5 bases remained unmatched. CDR3 size: 14 residues. The germline CDR1 and CDR2 sequences are GTSNPN and SVGIG (reference sequence). The CDR3 DNA follows: TGTGCCTGGAGCCCGGGACAGGGGTTCTACGAGCAGTACTTC. Its protein is CAWSPGQGFYEQYF.

This chain links TRBV19 with TRBJ1-1; D remains ambiguous. Germline CDR1 reads LNHDA; CDR2 reads SQIVND (reference sequence). The CDR3 spans 14 residues. The V end was cut by 3 bases, the J end by 2 bases, with 10 bases between. The CDR3 loop is CASSIAEGNTEAFF. The CDR3 bases are TGTGCCAGTAGTATTGCGGAGGGCAACACTGAAGCTTTCTTT.

V and J are TRBV7-6 and TRBJ2-7; D is perhaps TRBD2 (7 bases). Deletions cut 5 bases from V and 5 bases from J, with 19 bases between. There are 15 residues in the CDR3. Germline CDR1 is SGHVS and CDR2 is FNYEAQ. In DNA, the CDR3 is TGTGCCAGCAGCGGCTTAAAGGGGGGGCTCCACGAGCAGTACTTC. Its translation: CASSGLKGGLHEQYF.

V and J are TRBV4-3 and TRBJ2-2, with D hard to call. The CDR3 totals 16 residues. Germline CDR1 is LGHNA and CDR2 is YSLEER. V shed 1 base and J shed 4 bases, with 13 bases lying between them. CDR3 coding DNA: TGCGCCAGCAGCCAAGGGGTGGAAGCGCGCACCGGGGAGCTGTTTTTT. It yields the protein CASSQGVEARTGELFF.

The CDR3 here is CASSLDPAGGTDTQYF. The CDR3 nucleotides are TGCGCCAGCAGCTTGGACCCAGCGGGGGGGACAGATACGCAGTATTTT. The rearrangement uses TRBV5-1 and TRBJ2-3; 10 nucleotides match TRBD2. With V trimmed by 0 bases and J by 3 bases, 4 bases remained unmatched. The CDR3 loop spans 16 amino acids. Germline assignment: CDR1 SGHRS and CDR2 YFSETQ.

V gene TRBV5-1 combines with J gene TRBJ2-3; 8 bases map to TRBD2. With V trimmed by 3 bases and J by 1 base, 13 bases remained unmatched. Germline values: CDR1 SGHRS, CDR2 YFSETQ. The CDR3 consists of 18 residues. The CDR3 DNA is TGCGCCAGCAGCTCGACCCCTCGAGGAGCGGGGGGCACAGATACGCAGTATTTT. It codes for CASSSTPRGAGGTDTQYF.

The V and J genes are TRBV19 and TRBJ1-1, with D perhaps matching TRBD1 (6 bases). This CDR3 region has 14 residues. The V and J ends lost 7 bases and 0 bases respectively, with 12 bases between them. Germline CDR1 LNHDA, CDR2 SQIVND (reference sequence). DNA for the CDR3: TGTGCCAGTACCGGGGGGCGAATGAACACTGAAGCTTTCTTT. It codes for CASTGGRMNTEAFF.

CDR3 loop: CAFSRGHTNEKLFF. CDR3 nucleotide sequence: TGTGCCTTCAGCAGGGGACACACTAATGAAAAACTGTTTTTT. The chain combines TRBV30 with TRBJ1-4, with D perhaps TRBD1 (6 bases). CDR3 size: 14 residues. The ends were cut back, 7 bases at V and 2 bases at J, with 14 bases in the middle. Per the germline V gene, CDR1 is GTSNPN and CDR2 is SVGIG (reference sequence).

This clone was seen only once. The chain employs TRBV5-4 and TRBJ1-1, with 8 bases matching TRBD1. This CDR3 is built from 15 residues. Unmatched junction bases numbered 5, after V lost 0 bases and J lost 4 bases. CDR1 and CDR2 from the germline V gene are SGHNT and YYREEE (reference sequence). The CDR3 coding sequence is TGTGCCAGCAGCTTGGTCGCAGGGGGCCTCACTGAAGCTTTCTTT. This sequence encodes CASSLVAGGLTEAFF.

The V call is TRBV2, the J call TRBJ2-1; TRBD2 agrees at 8 bases. This CDR3 contains 15 residues. The trim removed 6 bases at V and 7 bases at J, leaving 11 bases unmatched. Looked up from germline, CDR1 is SNHLY and CDR2 is FYNNEI. The CDR3 DNA reads TGTGCCAGCAGATGGGGTGGCGGGGGGAGGAATGAGCAGTTCTTC. Residues: CASRWGGGGRNEQFF.